This entry features one TCR beta chain sequence. Antigen specificity is unknown. Using immunoSEQ multiplex PCR, the repertoire was profiled, and TCRdb retains in-frame clones only, with some absent. The repertoire holds about 61,000 clones, with about 87% as singletons. This entry is derived from a study of T cell responses to AZD1222 COVID-19 vaccine. Study at large: Pooled samples include second doses given at about 4 or 12 weeks.

The CDR3 sequence is 13 residues long. V was pared by 4 bases and J by 3 bases, with 9 bases between. Germline CDR1 and CDR2: SNHLY and FYNNEI. Findings and caveats of the study: Across the whole spike, CD4 TCRs peaked at regions 160-218 and 743-854. There were repertoire samples only from the period after the peak T cell response.

The chain carries TRBV2 and TRBJ1-2, with a tentative D call TRBD1 (5 bases). Material: peripheral blood, obtained on day 0 of AZD1222 vaccination. This TCR was recovered from an adult in good health. The CDR3: CASSGGYDYGYTF. In DNA, the CDR3 is TGTGCCAGCAGTGGGGGGTATGACTATGGCTACACCTTC.